Below, 25 T cell receptor beta chains from the same sample are listed, as sequenced in a study of cytomegalovirus exposure and HLA in healthy donors (dated by TCRdb to about 2017). The library was produced with the immunoSEQ multiplex PCR assay. The multiplex PCR relied on a mix of 60 forward primers for TCR Vbeta segments and 13 reverse primers for TCR Jbeta segments. Not all clones reach the TCRdb copy of this immuneACCESS table, which keeps in-frame sequences only. Checked studies attribute under half of the gap to unresolved V genes and leave the rest unexplained. In all, the sample holds around 170,000 clones, and 82% of those were seen once. Approximately 1.4% of the sample goes to the ten largest clones. What was sequenced was PBMCs. These receptors were obtained from a man aged 35 to 55 in good health and CMV-seronegative.

The chain is built from TRBV19 and TRBJ2-3; 7 positions match TRBD2. Trimming removed 5 bases from V and 0 bases from J; junction bases left unmatched: 5. CDR1 is LNHDA and CDR2 is SQIVND in the germline V gene (reference sequence). This CDR3 is built from 15 residues. The CDR3 sequence: CASSLGGVSTDTQYF. The CDR3 bases are TGTGCCAGTAGTTTGGGGGGGGTTAGCACAGATACGCAGTATTTT.

The chain combines TRBV4-1 with TRBJ2-1, with TRBD2 identical over 7 bases. V dropped 5 bases and J dropped 3; count of bases not matched to a gene: 7. Looked up from germline, CDR1 is MGHRA and CDR2 is YSYEKL. The CDR3 is made up of 15 amino acids. For the CDR3, the DNA is TGCGCCAGCAGCTTGCCGGGCGGGGGCTACAATGAGCAGTTCTTC. It is translated as CASSLPGGGYNEQFF.

The V call is TRBV15, the J call TRBJ2-1; 8 positions agree with TRBD2. The trim removed 0 bases at V and 6 bases at J, leaving 7 bases unmatched. The CDR3 loop spans 16 amino acids. Germline lookup yields CDR1 LNHNV and CDR2 YYDKDF (reference sequence). The CDR3 loop is CATSRDLAGGANEQFF. CDR3 DNA sequence: TGTGCCACCAGCAGAGACCTAGCGGGCGGTGCCAATGAGCAGTTCTTC. Supplemented by reference TRBV15 and TRBJ2-1, the full variable domain reads DAMVIQNPRYQVTQFGKPVTLSCSQTLNHNVMYWYQQKSSQAPKLLFHYYDKDFNNEADTPDNFQSRRPNTSFCFLDIRSPGLGDTAMYLCATSRDLAGGANEQFFGPGTRLTVL.

This clone was counted a few times. The chain employs TRBV15 and TRBJ2-7, with 7 bases fitting TRBD2. This CDR3 region has 14 residues. The germline CDR1 and CDR2 sequences are LNHNV and YYDKDF (reference sequence). V lost 0 bases to trimming and J lost 6 bases; unmatched junction nucleotides: 5. The CDR3 coding sequence is TGTGCCACCAGCAGAGAGGGGGAGGGTCGCGAGCAGTACTTC. This gives the protein CATSREGEGREQYF.

The V and J genes are TRBV7-2 and TRBJ2-2; 8 bases agree with TRBD2. V dropped 5 bases and J dropped 6; count of bases not matched to a gene: 5. CDR3 length: 14 amino acids. Germline CDR1 is SGHTA and CDR2 is FQGNSA. This CDR3 is CASSPRGGAGELFF. DNA of the CDR3: TGTGCCAGCAGCCCCCGGGGGGGCGCCGGGGAGCTGTTTTTT. Full variable domain (rest looked up from reference TRBV7-2 and TRBJ2-2): GAGVSQSPSNKVTEKGKDVELRCDPISGHTALYWYRQSLGQGLEFLIYFQGNSAPDKSGLPSDRFSAERTGGSVSTLTIQRTQQEDSAVYLCASSPRGGAGELFFGEGSRLTVL.

The chain carries TRBV18 and TRBJ1-1; D remains ambiguous. CDR3 length: 12 residues. Germline values: CDR1 KGHSH, CDR2 LQKENI. The V and J ends lost 6 bases and 5 bases respectively, with 10 bases between them. The CDR3 sequence: CASSREPTEAFF. The DNA of the CDR3 is TGTGCCAGCTCCCGGGAACCAACTGAAGCTTTCTTT.

In its sample, this clone was seen a few times. J is TRBJ2-5 and V is TRBV30; 10 bases align to TRBD2. Per germline, CDR1 GTSNPN and CDR2 SVGIG (reference sequence). The CDR3 totals 15 residues. The junction had 11 bases not matched to a gene; V was cut back by 5 bases and J by 5 bases. CDR3: CAWGGRAGGRETQYF. The DNA of the CDR3 is TGTGCCTGGGGGGGAAGAGCGGGGGGGCGGGAGACCCAGTACTTC.

The chain has TRBV30 and TRBJ1-1; D is uncertain. This CDR3 spans 11 amino acids. V was shortened by 8 bases and J by 5 bases, with 12 bases between the two germline ends. Germline V CDR1 and CDR2: GTSNPN, SVGIG (reference sequence). Here the CDR3 DNA reads TGTGCCGGAGGGTGGTCGACTGAAGCTTTCTTT. It codes for CAGGWSTEAFF.

The chain joins TRBV28 to TRBJ1-5; 8 nucleotides match TRBD1. This CDR3 comprises 18 residues. CDR1 and CDR2 (germline): MDHEN, SYDVKM. Trimming removed 6 bases from V and 6 bases from J; junction bases left unmatched: 19. This CDR3 reads CASRLGGAGTGHTQPQHF. The CDR3 DNA follows: TGTGCCAGCAGGTTAGGAGGCGCCGGGACAGGCCATACTCAGCCCCAGCATTTT.

The chain uses TRBV9 and TRBJ1-4; a possible D gene is TRBD1 (5 bases). CDR3 length: 15 residues. The V gene's germline CDR1 is SGDLS and CDR2 YYNGEE. The ends were cut back, 3 bases at V and 4 bases at J, with 13 bases in the middle. DNA for the CDR3: TGTGCCAGCAGCGGCCCAGGGAATCTTAATGAAAAACTGTTTTTT. This codes for CASSGPGNLNEKLFF.

V is TRBV7-3 and J is TRBJ2-3; tentatively, D is TRBD2 (5 bases). Germline lookup yields CDR1 SGHTA and CDR2 FQGTGA. Trimming left V 1 base short and J 2 bases short, with 10 bases between. The CDR3 loop spans 15 amino acids. The CDR3, as DNA: TGTGCCAGCAGCTTAAATTGGCGGGCCACAGATACGCAGTATTTT. It yields the protein CASSLNWRATDTQYF.

This chain joins TRBV27 and TRBJ2-7, with 12 positions matching TRBD2. This CDR3 is 17 amino acids long. Germline V CDR1 and CDR2: MNHEY, SMNVEV (reference sequence). The CDR3 spells CPPRGLAGGRRGYEQYF. The CDR3 DNA is TGTCCCCCAAGGGGGCTAGCGGGAGGGCGGAGGGGTTACGAGCAGTACTTC.

As concerns this clone: The junction differs from germline at one of its ends, possibly a read error. The chain uses TRBV7-7 and TRBJ1-5, with a tentative D call TRBD1 (5 bases). Germline-derived CDR1 and CDR2 are SSHAT and FNYEAQ (reference sequence). The CDR3 runs to 13 residues. The CDR3 region has the DNA TGTGCTAGCAGCTTTAAGGGGAATCAGCCCCAGCATTTT. As protein: CASSFKGNQPQHF. The full variable domain, its missing parts supplied by reference TRBV7-7 and TRBJ1-5, is GAGVSQSPRYKVTKRGQDVTLRCDPISSHATLYWYQQALGQGPEFLTYFNYEAQPDKSGLPSDRFSAERPEGSISTLTIQRTEQRDSAMYRCASSFKGNQPQHFGDGTRLSIL.

V usage is TRBV7-8 and J usage is TRBJ2-2; TRBD2 matches 7 bases. Germline V gene lookup returns CDR1 SGHVS and CDR2 FQNEAQ. The CDR3 runs 17 residues. V lost 3 bases to trimming and J lost 4 bases; unmatched junction nucleotides: 11. The CDR3: CASSFFRREVVTGELFF. DNA of the CDR3: TGTGCCAGCAGCTTCTTCAGACGGGAGGTGGTCACCGGGGAGCTGTTTTTT.

This clone turned up a few times. The chain joins TRBV7-2 to TRBJ1-2; D is perhaps TRBD1 (6 bases). Germline CDR1 is SGHTA and CDR2 is FQGNSA. V was pared by 7 bases and J by 5 bases, with 17 bases between. CDR3 length: 14 residues. CDR3 sequence (DNA): TGTGCCAGCAACCCGGGGGGGGCGGTATATGGCTACACCTTC. It yields the protein CASNPGGAVYGYTF.

The DNA for the CDR3 is TGTGCCAGCGACAGTAGTAGGCTTGGTTACACCTTC. Encoded protein: CASDSSRLGYTF. This chain connects TRBV28 to TRBJ1-2; perhaps TRBD1 as D (5 bases). With 8 bases removed from V and 11 bases from J, the gap between germline ends came to 18 bases. Germline CDR1 is MDHEN and CDR2 is SYDVKM. The CDR3 is 12 amino acids.

The table lists this clone with a few counts. The rearrangement links TRBV4-3 to TRBJ2-5; 9 bases are shared with TRBD1. After removal of 2 bases from V and 1 base from J, the junction contained 5 bases not matched to a gene. CDR1 is LGHNA, CDR2 YSLEER, per germline. This CDR3 region has 16 residues. Here the CDR3 DNA reads TGCGCCAGCAGCCAATCCGGGACAGGGATCCAAGAGACCCAGTACTTC. Amino acid sequence: CASSQSGTGIQETQYF.

This clone was recorded once. The chain employs TRBV7-2 and TRBJ2-2; tentatively, D is TRBD1 (5 bases). CDR3 length: 13 amino acids. CDR1 is SGHTA, CDR2 FQGNSA, per germline. V lost 5 bases, J lost 8 bases, and 12 bases lay in between. Here the CDR3 reads CASSRGQSGELFF. The CDR3 nucleotides are TGTGCCAGCAGCAGAGGACAATCTGGGGAGCTGTTTTTT.

The chain's CDR3 is CASSLEASGGNEQFF. The CDR3, as DNA: TGCGCCAGCAGCTTGGAGGCTAGCGGGGGAAATGAGCAGTTCTTC. The chain recombines TRBV5-1 with TRBJ2-1; TRBD2 matches 10 bases. Germline CDR1 and CDR2: SGHRS and YFSETQ. With V trimmed by 0 bases and J by 7 bases, 4 bases remained unmatched. The CDR3 runs to 15 residues.

In its sample, this clone was seen a few times. This chain joins TRBV18 and TRBJ1-2, with 12 bases identical to TRBD1. The CDR3 totals 18 residues. Germline trimming cut 3 bases from V and 3 bases from J; bases unmatched to any gene: 11. Germline V lookup: CDR1 KGHSH, CDR2 LQKENI. In DNA, the CDR3 is TGTGCCAGCTCACCGTCCTGGGGGACAGGGGGCTCGTACTATGGCTACACCTTC. This encodes CASSPSWGTGGSYYGYTF.

The V and J genes are TRBV7-2 and TRBJ2-2; D not certain. The V end lost 5 bases, the J end lost 1 base, and 8 bases lay between the germline ends. Germline CDR1 SGHTA, CDR2 FQGNSA. The CDR3 extends over 14 amino acids. The CDR3 loop reads CASSASRNTGELFF. CDR3 sequence (DNA): TGTGCCAGCAGCGCCTCTAGGAACACCGGGGAGCTGTTTTTT.

CDR3 residues: CASSISPGTGEQFF. The CDR3 DNA follows: TGTGCCAGCAGTATAAGCCCCGGGACAGGCGAGCAGTTCTTC. The chain joins TRBV28 to TRBJ2-1, with 8 bases identical to TRBD1. Germline V gene sequence: CDR1 MDHEN, CDR2 SYDVKM. J gave up 10 bases and V 5 bases, and 10 bases lay outside the gene matches. CDR3 length equals 14 residues.

V and J are TRBV9 and TRBJ2-7, with a tentative D call TRBD1 (6 bases). V was trimmed by 3 bases and J by 3 bases, leaving 13 bases between them. This CDR3 is 14 amino acids long. The V gene's germline CDR1 is SGDLS and CDR2 YYNGEE. The CDR3: CASSETQGNYEQYF. CDR3 sequence (DNA): TGTGCCAGCAGCGAGACCCAGGGGAACTACGAGCAGTACTTC.

The CDR3 coding sequence is TGTGCCAGCAGTTTAAAATACCTAGGCAGGGCAAATTCACCCCTCCACTTT. Its protein is CASSLKYLGRANSPLHF. This chain joins TRBV28 and TRBJ1-6; D may be TRBD1 (5 bases). V was shortened by 2 bases and J by 7 bases, with 18 bases between the two germline ends. The CDR3 has 17 amino acids. The germline gives CDR1 MDHEN, CDR2 SYDVKM. Combining the CDR3 with reference TRBV28 and TRBJ1-6 gives the whole variable domain DVKVTQSSRYLVKRTGEKVFLECVQDMDHENMFWYRQDPGLGLRLIYFSYDVKMKEKGDIPEGYSVSREKKERFSLILESASTNQTSMYLCASSLKYLGRANSPLHFGNGTRLTVT.

This chain uses TRBV6-5 with TRBJ2-3, with 10 bases fitting TRBD2. V shed 1 base, J shed 1 base, and the junction held 2 bases outside the gene matches. CDR3 length: 16 residues. CDR1 is MNHEY and CDR2 is SVGAGI in the germline V gene. CDR3 region: CASSYLLAGRTDTQYF. CDR3 sequence (DNA): TGTGCCAGCAGTTACTTACTAGCGGGACGCACAGATACGCAGTATTTT.